One T cell receptor beta chain is described in this entry. Its cognate antigen is unknown. The data derive from a study of T-cell reconstitution after alpha-beta-depleted transplantation in children. After removal of 6 bases from V and 6 bases from J, the junction contained 7 bases not matched to a gene. The CDR3 is 15 residues long. The library targeted TCRbeta and was prepared with unique molecular identifiers. MiXCR, applied by TCRdb to the PCR reads, yields one record per CDR3 protein. The data hold 800,000 to 1,000,000 distinct CDR3 sequences, with around 30% observed a single time. General study findings and limits: Roughly two months post-transplant, alpha-beta T cells reportedly originated from several hundred graft clones that had expanded.

The clonotype comes from a boy in the first two years of life who had a stem cell transplant for SCID, so the T cells may come from the graft donor. The chain joins TRBV12-3 or TRBV12-4 to TRBJ1-5, with 11 nucleotides matching TRBD1. Here the sequenced sample was PBMCs, mostly from graft donor cells, taken 360 days after TCRalphabeta/CD19-depleted stem cell transplant. In nucleotides, the CDR3 is TGTGCCAGCAGCATGGGACAGGGGGGGAGTCAGCCCCAGCATTTT. It encodes CASSMGQGGSQPQHF.